A selection of T cell receptor beta chains follows, all from one sample in a study of T cell repertoires in cytomegalovirus infection. A single record per CDR3 protein comes from TCRdb applying MiXCR to the reads. The table has approximately 150,000 distinct CDR3 sequences, about a sixth seen once. Sample: CD8+ T cells from PBMCs. The receptors here all came from a human donor in good health (CMV status not recorded). Some clones in this sample may be carry-over from other donors' samples. Both conserved end residues are part of each CDR3. The D gene is left open where the match is weak. Part of the rows lack a size; the others show once, few, many or a class for expanded clones.

TRBJ2-7 TRBV11-2 few - TGTGCCAGCAGCTTAGGACTAGTTCGCTACGAGCAGTACTTC CASSLGLVRYEQYF
TRBJ1-1 TRBV28 many TRBD1 TGTGCCAGCAGTTCGATCGTGACAGGGGCTGAAGCTTTCTTT CASSSIVTGAEAFF
TRBJ2-3 TRBV20-1 few - TGCAGTGCTAGAGACCCCTTAGAGAGCCCTGGGGCAGATACGCAGTATTTT CSARDPLESPGADTQYF
TRBJ2-3 TRBV29-1 few TRBD2 TGCAGCGTTACTAGCGGGAGCCCGATCACAGATACGCAGTATTTT CSVTSGSPITDTQYF
TRBJ1-3 TRBV9 few - TGTGCCAGCAAGGCTGGAAACACCATATATTTT CASKAGNTIYF
TRBJ2-1 TRBV7-9 - TRBD1 TGTGCCAGCAGCCGATCAGGGGGCTACAATGAGCAGTTCTTC CASSRSGGYNEQFF
TRBJ2-2 TRBV29-1 - - TGCAGCGTTGACTCGGGTGACACCGGGGAGCTGTTTTTT CSVDSGDTGELFF
TRBJ2-7 TRBV7-9 many - TGTGCCAGCAGCTCGCCGACAGTTACCTACGAGCAGTACTTC CASSSPTVTYEQYF
TRBJ2-3 TRBV7-2 many TRBD1 TGTGCCAGCAGCCCTTCCCCGGACAGGGGGGATACGCAGTATTTT CASSPSPDRGDTQYF
TRBJ2-4 TRBV7-8 few - TGTGCCAGCAGGTCTAGCGCTCCTTCATCCAAAAACATTCAGTACTTC CASRSSAPSSKNIQYF
TRBJ2-1 TRBV5-6 - - TGTGCCAGCTCCCTTGGGGGCGGGGTGTACAATGAGCAGTTCTTC CASSLGGGVYNEQFF
TRBJ1-4 TRBV7-2 many - TGTGCCAGCAGCTTAACCCAGGGTAGTGAAAAACTGTTTTTT CASSLTQGSEKLFF
TRBJ2-5 TRBV7-8 - - TGTGCCAGCGAGGGGGAGACCCAGTACTTC CASEGETQYF
TRBJ2-5 TRBV29-1 - - TGCAGCGTTGAAGATGGTCGTTCACAAGAGACCCAGTACTTC CSVEDGRSQETQYF
TRBJ2-3 TRBV6-8 - - TGTGCCAGCACTAAGGGAGGCGGCGTAACGTATTTT CASTKGGGVTYF
TRBJ1-3 TRBV20-1 - - TGCAGTGCCAGTCCCTCTGGAAACACCATATATTTT CSASPSGNTIYF
TRBJ1-2 TRBV7-2 - TRBD1 TGTGCCAGCAGCTTTCAGGGGGCGCTGGTTGCTAACTATGGCTACACCTTC CASSFQGALVANYGYTF
TRBJ1-1 TRBV6-6 - - TGTGCCAGCAGTTCGGGCGGGGCTGAAGCTTTCTTT CASSSGGAEAFF
TRBJ2-5 TRBV12-3/TRBV12-4 - TRBD1 TGTGCCAGCAGTTTTGAGGGGGCCGAGCGGGAGACCCAGTACTTC CASSFEGAERETQYF
TRBJ2-1 TRBV28 - - TGTGCCAGCAGTTTTAACCCCATCAATGAGCAGTTCTTC CASSFNPINEQFF
TRBJ2-5 TRBV28 few - TGTGCCAGCAGTTTTCTGACAGACCAAGAGACCCAGTACTTC CASSFLTDQETQYF
TRBJ2-1 TRBV7-2 - TRBD2 TGTGCCAGCAGCCCCCGACTGGGGAATCGACTAGCGGAGTACAATGAGCAGTTCTTC CASSPRLGNRLAEYNEQFF
TRBJ2-2 TRBV6-2/TRBV6-3 few TRBD1 TGTGCCAGCAGGGACACAGGGGCCCTGAACACCGGGGAGCTGTTTTTT CASRDTGALNTGELFF
TRBJ2-1 TRBV2 few - TGTGCCAGCAGTCCACCGGGGGTGTCTGCCCATGAGCAGTTCTTC CASSPPGVSAHEQFF
TRBJ2-5 TRBV20-1 - TRBD2 TGCAGTGCTAGAGACCTGAGACTAGCGGGGAAAGAGACCCAGTACTTC CSARDLRLAGKETQYF
TRBJ2-7 TRBV27 few TRBD1 TGTGCCAGCAGTTTTTATTGGACAGGGGCCTACGAGCAGTACTTC CASSFYWTGAYEQYF
TRBJ2-5 TRBV4-1 few TRBD1 TGCGCCAGCAGCCAAGATGACAGGGGGCAAGAAGAGACCCAGTACTTC CASSQDDRGQEETQYF
TRBJ2-1 TRBV27 - TRBD1 TGTGCCAGCAGTTTACGAGGGACAGGACCCCTGGCTCGGGATGAGCAGTTCTTC CASSLRGTGPLARDEQFF
TRBJ2-7 TRBV28 few - TGTGCCAGCTCCTCGGGAACCGAGCAGTACTTC CASSSGTEQYF
TRBJ2-4 TRBV7-8 - TRBD2 TGTGCCAGCAGCTTAGAACGTTCGGGGGGGCTAAAAAACATTCAGTACTTC CASSLERSGGLKNIQYF
TRBJ1-1 TRBV11-2 few - TGTGCCAGCAGCTTAAGCGGCGCACACACTGAAGCTTTCTTT CASSLSGAHTEAFF
TRBJ2-1 TRBV7-6 - TRBD2 TGTGCCAGCAGCTTGTCGACTAGCCGTGAGCAGTTCTTC CASSLSTSREQFF
TRBJ2-2 TRBV9 few - TGTGCCAGCAGCGACCACACTAGGGTCACCGGGGAGCTGTTTTTT CASSDHTRVTGELFF
TRBJ2-1 TRBV11-2 - TRBD1 TGTGCCAGCAGCTGGAAGGGGGCATACAATGAGCAGTTCTTC CASSWKGAYNEQFF
TRBJ1-6 TRBV12-3/TRBV12-4 - - TGTGCCAGCACCTTAGGGCAGGGCCTTTCGCCCCTCCACTTT CASTLGQGLSPLHF
TRBJ2-5 TRBV6-5 - TRBD2 TGTGCCAGCAGCGGCGGGAGGGATCAAGAGACCCAGTACTTC CASSGGRDQETQYF
TRBJ2-1 TRBV27 - - TGTGCCACCTCCGCCGGGGGCCCTAGTGGCAATGAGCAGTTCTTC CATSAGGPSGNEQFF
TRBJ1-1 TRBV20-1 - - TGCAGTGCTAGAGGCAGGGAGTATACTGAAGCTTTCTTT CSARGREYTEAFF
TRBJ2-1 TRBV12-3/TRBV12-4 few - TGTGCCAGCGGGTTCCCGTCGGGGGCTGAGCAGTTCTTC CASGFPSGAEQFF
TRBJ2-1 TRBV20-1 few TRBD2 TGCAGTGCTAGAGATTCGCGACTAGCGGGGGGGCCCGAGCAGTTCTTC CSARDSRLAGGPEQFF
TRBJ1-1 TRBV7-9 few - TGTGCCAGCAGAGACCCGGGGAGGGACACTGAAGCTTTCTTT CASRDPGRDTEAFF
TRBJ2-4 TRBV28 - - TGTGCCAGCAGTTTGTATTTTGGGAAGAACAGTCAGTACTTC CASSLYFGKNSQYF